These T cell receptor beta chains were read from a single sample in a study of shared clonotypes between healthy human individuals. The assay was immunoSEQ multiplex PCR, and TCRdb's table has in-frame clones only and misses some. Counted here are about 580,000 clones, about 98% occurring once; the ten biggest clones make up 0.3%. The sequencing sample was made of naive CD8+ T cells sorted from blood. These receptor sequences come from a man younger than 45 in good health. The CDR3 runs from the conserved cysteine through the conserved F or W.

V gene	J gene	CDR3 protein
TRBV27	TRBJ2-2	CASGRDTTKPGELFF
TRBV5-4	TRBJ2-7	CASSLKGADYEQYF
TRBV4-1	TRBJ2-7	CASSDWDRSYEQYF
TRBV15	TRBJ2-7	CATSSRGREGYEQYF
TRBV9	TRBJ2-7	CASSAVPGQVYEQYF
TRBV6-5	TRBJ2-2	CASSRTGELFF
TRBV11-2	TRBJ2-1	CASSQDWSSYNEQFF
TRBV7-9	TRBJ1-1	CASSPKTTEAFF
TRBV10-3	TRBJ2-3	CAISEAGSDTQYF
TRBV6-1	TRBJ2-7	CASSEALWTGVYEQYF
TRBV7-8	TRBJ2-3	CASSAWTSRSTDTQYF